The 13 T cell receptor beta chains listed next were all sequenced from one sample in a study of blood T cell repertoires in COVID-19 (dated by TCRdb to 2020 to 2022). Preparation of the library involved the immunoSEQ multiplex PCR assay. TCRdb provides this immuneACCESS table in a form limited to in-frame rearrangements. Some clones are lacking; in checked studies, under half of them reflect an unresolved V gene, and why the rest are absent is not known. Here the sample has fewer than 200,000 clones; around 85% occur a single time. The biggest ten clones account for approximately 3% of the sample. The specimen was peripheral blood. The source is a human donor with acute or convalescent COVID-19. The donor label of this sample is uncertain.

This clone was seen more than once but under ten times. As DNA, the CDR3 is TGCGCCAGCAGCCCGCAGGGGGCGGATGAAAAACTGTTTTTT. Protein product: CASSPQGADEKLFF. The gene calls are TRBV5-1 and TRBJ1-4; 8 bases align to TRBD1. After removal of 4 bases from V and 6 bases from J, the junction contained 5 bases not matched to a gene. CDR1 and CDR2 (germline): SGHRS, YFSETQ. The CDR3 is made up of 14 amino acids.

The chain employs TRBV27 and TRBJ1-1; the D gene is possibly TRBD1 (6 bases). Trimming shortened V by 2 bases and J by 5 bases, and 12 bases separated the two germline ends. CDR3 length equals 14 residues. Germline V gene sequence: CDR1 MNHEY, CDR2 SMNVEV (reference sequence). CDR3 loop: CASSLKGGRTEAFF. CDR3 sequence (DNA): TGTGCCAGCAGTTTAAAGGGGGGGAGGACTGAAGCTTTCTTT.

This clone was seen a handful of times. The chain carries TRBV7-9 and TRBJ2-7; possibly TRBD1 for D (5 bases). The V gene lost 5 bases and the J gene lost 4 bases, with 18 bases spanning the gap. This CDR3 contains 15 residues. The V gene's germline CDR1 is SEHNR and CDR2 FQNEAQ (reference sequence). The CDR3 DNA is TGTGCCAGCAGCCCGCAGGGTAAGATGGGTTACGAGCAGTACTTC. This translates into CASSPQGKMGYEQYF.

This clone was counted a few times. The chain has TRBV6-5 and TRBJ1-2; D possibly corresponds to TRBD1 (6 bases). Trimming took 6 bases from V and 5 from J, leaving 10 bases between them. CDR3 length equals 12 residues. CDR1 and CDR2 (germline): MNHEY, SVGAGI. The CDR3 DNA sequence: TGTGCCAGCAGCACAGGGTTTTATGGCTACACCTTC. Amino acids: CASSTGFYGYTF.

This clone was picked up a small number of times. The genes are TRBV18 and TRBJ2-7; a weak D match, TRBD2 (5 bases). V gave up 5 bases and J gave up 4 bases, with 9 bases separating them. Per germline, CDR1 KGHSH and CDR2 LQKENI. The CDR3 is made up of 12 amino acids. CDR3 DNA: TGTGCCAGCTCATCGGACTGGTACGAGCAGTACTTC. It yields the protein CASSSDWYEQYF. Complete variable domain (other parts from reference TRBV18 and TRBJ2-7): NAGVMQNPRHLVRRRGQEARLRCSPMKGHSHVYWYRQLPEEGLKFMVYLQKENIIDESGMPKERFSAEFPKEGPSILRIQQVVRGDSAAYFCASSSDWYEQYFGPGTRLTVT.

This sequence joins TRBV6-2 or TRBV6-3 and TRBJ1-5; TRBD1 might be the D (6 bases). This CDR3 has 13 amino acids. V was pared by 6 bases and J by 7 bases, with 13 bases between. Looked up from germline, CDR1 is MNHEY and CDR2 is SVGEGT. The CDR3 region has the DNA TGTGCCAGCAGGCCTACAGGGAGCCAGCCCCAGCATTTT. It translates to CASRPTGSQPQHF.

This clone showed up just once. CDR3 sequence: CASSNNRGYEQYF. Here the CDR3 DNA reads TGTGCCAGCAGTAATAACAGGGGCTACGAGCAGTACTTC. This chain uses TRBV27 with TRBJ2-7; 7 bases are a match to TRBD1. CDR1 and CDR2 from the germline V gene are MNHEY and SMNVEV (reference sequence). The CDR3 runs 13 residues. J gave up 3 bases and V 5 bases, and 4 bases lay outside the gene matches.

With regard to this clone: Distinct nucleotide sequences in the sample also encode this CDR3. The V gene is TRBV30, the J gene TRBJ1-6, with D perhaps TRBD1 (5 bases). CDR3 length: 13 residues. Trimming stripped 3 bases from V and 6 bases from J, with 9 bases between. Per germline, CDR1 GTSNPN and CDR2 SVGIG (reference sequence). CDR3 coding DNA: TGTGCCTGGAGCCGGGACTTTAATTCACCCCTCCACTTT. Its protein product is CAWSRDFNSPLHF.

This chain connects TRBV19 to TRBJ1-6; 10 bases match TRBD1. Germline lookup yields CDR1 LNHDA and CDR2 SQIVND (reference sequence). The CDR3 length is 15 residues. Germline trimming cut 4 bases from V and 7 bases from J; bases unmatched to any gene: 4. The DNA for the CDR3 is TGTGCCAGTAGTAGACAGGGGGCAGGGAATTCACCCCTCCACTTT. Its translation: CASSRQGAGNSPLHF. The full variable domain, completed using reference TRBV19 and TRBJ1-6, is DGGITQSPKYLFRKEGQNVTLSCEQNLNHDAMYWYRQDPGQGLRLIYYSQIVNDFQKGDIAEGYSVSREKKESFPLTVTSAQKNPTAFYLCASSRQGAGNSPLHFGNGTRLTVT.

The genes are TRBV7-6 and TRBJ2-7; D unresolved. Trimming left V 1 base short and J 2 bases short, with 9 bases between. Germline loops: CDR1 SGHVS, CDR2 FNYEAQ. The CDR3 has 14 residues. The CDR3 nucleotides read TGTGCCAGCAGCTTAGATGGCAGTACCTACGAGCAGTACTTC. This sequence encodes CASSLDGSTYEQYF.

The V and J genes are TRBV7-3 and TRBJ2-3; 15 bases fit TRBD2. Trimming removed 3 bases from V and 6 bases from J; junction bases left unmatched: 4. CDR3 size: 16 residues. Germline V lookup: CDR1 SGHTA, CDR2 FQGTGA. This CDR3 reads CASSFGTSGGRDTQYF. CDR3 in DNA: TGTGCCAGCAGCTTTGGGACTAGCGGGGGGAGGGATACGCAGTATTTT. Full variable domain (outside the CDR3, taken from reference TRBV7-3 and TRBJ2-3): GAGVSQTPSNKVTEKGKYVELRCDPISGHTALYWYRQSLGQGPEFLIYFQGTGAADDSGLPNDRFFAVRPEGSVSTLKIQRTERGDSAVYLCASSFGTSGGRDTQYFGPGTRLTVL.

In DNA, the CDR3 is TGTGCCAGCTCACCGCAGGGGGGACTAGCGGGGAGCGATACGCAGTATTTT. It is translated as CASSPQGGLAGSDTQYF. The chain joins TRBV18 to TRBJ2-3, with 13 positions matching TRBD2. The CDR3 extends over 17 amino acids. V shed 3 bases and J 6 bases; nucleotides not matched to a gene: 9. Per germline, CDR1 KGHSH and CDR2 LQKENI.

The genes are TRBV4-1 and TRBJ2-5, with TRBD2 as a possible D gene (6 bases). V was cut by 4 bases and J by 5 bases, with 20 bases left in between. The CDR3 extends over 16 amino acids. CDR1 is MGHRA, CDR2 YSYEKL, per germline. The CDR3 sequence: CASSPEGTGDGETQYF. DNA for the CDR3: TGCGCCAGCAGCCCTGAGGGGACGGGGGATGGGGAGACCCAGTACTTC.